These 23 T cell receptor beta chains share one sample of origin, sequenced in a study of blood T cell repertoires in COVID-19. Sequenced by immunoSEQ multiplex PCR; TCRdb stores in-frame clones only, minus some. Of about 12,000 clones listed, about nine tenths are singletons. Sequenced: peripheral blood. Every receptor here comes from a human donor in a cohort sampled during active COVID-19.

Only a few counts were recorded for this clone. The chain combines TRBV7-9 with TRBJ1-3; D ambiguous. V lost 1 base and J lost 0, with 7 bases in between. The CDR3 is 15 amino acids. Germline loops: CDR1 SEHNR, CDR2 FQNEAQ (reference sequence). The CDR3 DNA is TGTGCCAGCAGCTTAGTGGGGAGCTCTGGAAACACCATATATTTT. The encoded protein is CASSLVGSSGNTIYF.

The V and J genes are TRBV7-8 and TRBJ2-5, with D perhaps matching TRBD2 (5 bases). V lost 2 bases, J lost 0 bases, and 10 bases lay in between. Germline assignment: CDR1 SGHVS and CDR2 FQNEAQ. The CDR3 loop spans 15 amino acids. The CDR3 DNA reads TGTGCCAGCAGCTTAAATCCGGGGTACCAAGAGACCCAGTACTTC. It is translated as CASSLNPGYQETQYF.

This clone was counted a single time. The chain uses TRBV4-1 and TRBJ1-5, with TRBD1 as a possible D gene (5 bases). Between the trimmed V and J ends, which lost 1 base and 1 base, there was a span of 14 bases. CDR1 is MGHRA and CDR2 is YSYEKL in the germline V gene. The CDR3 covers 17 residues. CDR3 sequence reads: CASSQAYGGISNQPQHF. The CDR3 DNA is TGCGCCAGCAGCCAAGCTTACGGGGGGATCAGCAATCAGCCCCAGCATTTT.

V is TRBV12-3 or TRBV12-4 and J is TRBJ1-2, with D unclear. The V gene lost 3 bases and the J gene lost 2 bases, with 4 bases spanning the gap. The CDR3 extends over 12 amino acids. In nucleotides, the CDR3 is TGTGCCAGCAGTTTTCTGAACTATGGCTACACCTTC. This codes for CASSFLNYGYTF.

This clone has a single count. For the CDR3, the DNA is TGTGCCAGCAGCTTAGGACTAGCGGGAAACTACAATGAGCAGTTCTTC. It is translated as CASSLGLAGNYNEQFF. The chain couples TRBV7-9 to TRBJ2-1; TRBD2 agrees at 11 bases. V was pared by 1 base and J by 3 bases, with 2 bases of the junction left unmatched. This CDR3 comprises 16 residues. The V gene's germline CDR1 is SEHNR and CDR2 FQNEAQ (reference sequence). Full variable domain (rest looked up from reference TRBV7-9 and TRBJ2-1): DTGVSQNPRHKITKRGQNVTFRCDPISEHNRLYWYRQTLGQGPEFLTYFQNEAQLEKSRLLSDRFSAERPKGSFSTLEIQRTEQGDSAMYLCASSLGLAGNYNEQFFGPGTRLTVL.

The V and J genes are TRBV5-1 and TRBJ1-1; TRBD1 aligns across 9 bases. Germline-derived CDR1 and CDR2 are SGHRS and YFSETQ. V lost 4 bases and J lost 1; bases outside the gene matches: 2. This CDR3 comprises 14 residues. The DNA for the CDR3 is TGCGCCAGCAGCCCGGGACAGGGGAACACTGAAGCTTTCTTT. This translates into CASSPGQGNTEAFF.

V usage is TRBV30 and J usage is TRBJ1-1; perhaps TRBD1 as D (5 bases). Trimming removed 3 bases at V and 5 bases at J, with 16 bases between. This CDR3 comprises 14 residues. CDR1 is GTSNPN and CDR2 is SVGIG in the germline V gene (reference sequence). The CDR3 loop reads CAWSDAARGTEAFF. The DNA for the CDR3 is TGTGCCTGGAGCGATGCAGCCCGGGGGACTGAAGCTTTCTTT.

The chain carries TRBV9 and TRBJ1-1, with a possible D match to TRBD1 (6 bases). CDR1 SGDLS and CDR2 YYNGEE come from the germline V gene. Trimming removed 0 bases at V and 11 bases at J, with 17 bases between. This CDR3 contains 14 residues. In DNA, the CDR3 is TGTGCCAGCAGCGTAGGAGGGCAGGGGAAGGGGGCTTTCTTT. Protein: CASSVGGQGKGAFF.

This chain uses TRBV6-6 with TRBJ1-5; 9 positions agree with TRBD1. Germline V gene sequence: CDR1 MNHNY, CDR2 SVGAGI (reference sequence). With 6 bases clipped from V and 5 bases from J, the junction kept 5 bases outside the gene matches. The CDR3 totals 14 residues. CDR3 sequence: CASSRDRAYQPQHF. The DNA for the CDR3 is TGTGCCAGCAGCCGGGACAGGGCTTATCAGCCCCAGCATTTT.

This chain links TRBV11-3 with TRBJ1-1; the D gene is possibly TRBD1 (5 bases). The V gene's germline CDR1 is SGHNT and CDR2 YENEEA. The CDR3 loop spans 13 amino acids. Trimming cost V 4 bases and J 6 bases, with 12 bases left between them. CDR3 coding DNA: TGTGCCAGCAGCTACGTCTCGGGGGCTGAAGCTTTCTTT. Its protein product is CASSYVSGAEAFF.

The chain is built from TRBV5-1 and TRBJ2-3; D is unresolved. From germline, CDR1 is SGHRS and CDR2 YFSETQ. The CDR3 totals 13 residues. Between the trimmed V and J ends, which lost 4 bases and 0 bases, there was a span of 6 bases. The CDR3 nucleotides are TGCGCCAGCAGCAAAACTAGCACAGATACGCAGTATTTT. This codes for CASSKTSTDTQYF. The whole variable domain, remainder taken from reference TRBV5-1 and TRBJ2-3, is KAGVTQTPRYLIKTRGQQVTLSCSPISGHRSVSWYQQTPGQGLQFLFEYFSETQRNKGNFPGRFSGRQFSNSRSEMNVSTLELGDSALYLCASSKTSTDTQYFGPGTRLTVL.

V gene TRBV19 combines with J gene TRBJ2-3, with D perhaps TRBD2 (6 bases). This CDR3 contains 16 residues. Germline values: CDR1 LNHDA, CDR2 SQIVND (reference sequence). The V end was cut by 1 base, the J end by 0 bases, with 11 bases between. The CDR3 spells CASSIANSGSTDTQYF. The CDR3 DNA reads as TGTGCCAGTAGTATAGCGAATAGCGGCAGCACAGATACGCAGTATTTT.

This chain uses TRBV6-6 with TRBJ1-3, with a weak D call TRBD1 (5 bases). The germline V and J ends were trimmed by 5 bases and 4 bases, with 18 bases remaining between them. CDR3 length equals 16 residues. Germline V lookup: CDR1 MNHNY, CDR2 SVGAGI (reference sequence). The CDR3 region is CASSPLTRGYGNTIYF. CDR3 sequence (DNA): TGTGCCAGCAGTCCACTTACCCGGGGGTACGGAAACACCATATATTTT.

This chain uses TRBV9 with TRBJ2-1; D is possibly TRBD1 (5 bases). CDR3 length: 15 amino acids. Germline lookup yields CDR1 SGDLS and CDR2 YYNGEE. V lost 4 bases and J lost 7, with 18 bases in between. CDR3 sequence (DNA): TGTGCCAGCAGCATGATGGGGCCCGGTTCGAATGAGCAGTTCTTC. Its protein product is CASSMMGPGSNEQFF.

The chain uses TRBV7-2 and TRBJ2-7, with D possibly TRBD1 on 5 matching bases. Looked up from germline, CDR1 is SGHTA and CDR2 is FQGNSA. The length of the CDR3 is 12 residues. Trimming pared 6 bases from V and 6 bases from J, leaving 12 bases between. In nucleotides, the CDR3 is TGTGCCAGCAGTTCCTACACAGGCGAGCAGTACTTC. Protein sequence: CASSSYTGEQYF.

V is TRBV5-6 and J is TRBJ1-3; unclear D gene. The V gene lost 3 bases and the J gene lost 2 bases, with 9 bases spanning the gap. CDR1 and CDR2 from the germline V gene are SGHDT and YYEEEE. The CDR3 is 14 amino acids. The DNA for the CDR3 is TGTGCCAGCAGCTCCTTCCCCCCTGGAAACACCATATATTTT. It encodes CASSSFPPGNTIYF.

CDR3 sequence reads: CASSQHNRFFTDTQYF. CDR3 bases: TGTGCCAGCAGCCAACATAACAGGTTCTTCACAGATACGCAGTATTTT. The genes are TRBV14 and TRBJ2-3; tentative D call: TRBD1 (5 bases). Trimming removed 2 bases from V and 2 bases from J, with 14 bases in between. CDR1 and CDR2 (germline): SGHDN, FVKESK. This CDR3 region has 16 residues.

This chain links TRBV29-1 with TRBJ2-5, with D unresolved. Deletions cut 5 bases from V and 1 base from J, with 5 bases between. Germline V gene sequence: CDR1 SQVTM, CDR2 ANQGSEA. The CDR3 has 11 residues. CDR3 DNA: TGCAGCGTTATTAGCCAAGAGACCCAGTACTTC. Its translation: CSVISQETQYF.

This chain connects TRBV5-1 to TRBJ2-7; tentatively, D is TRBD2 (5 bases). The CDR3 length is 14 residues. Germline CDR1 reads SGHRS; CDR2 reads YFSETQ. V was trimmed by 5 bases and J by 7 bases, leaving 19 bases between them. In nucleotides, the CDR3 is TGCGCCAGCAGTCCTAACCTAGTTACGGGGGAGCAGTACTTC. Translation gives CASSPNLVTGEQYF. Looking up the rest from reference TRBV5-1 and TRBJ2-7 gives the full variable domain: KAGVTQTPRYLIKTRGQQVTLSCSPISGHRSVSWYQQTPGQGLQFLFEYFSETQRNKGNFPGRFSGRQFSNSRSEMNVSTLELGDSALYLCASSPNLVTGEQYFGPGTRLTVT.

The genes are TRBV5-4 and TRBJ2-2; a possible D gene is TRBD2 (6 bases). Per the germline V gene, CDR1 is SGHNT and CDR2 is YYREEE (reference sequence). Trimming stripped 4 bases from V and 0 bases from J, with 10 bases between. The CDR3 runs 15 residues. The CDR3 DNA is TGTGCCAGCAGCGCACTAGCAGCGAACACCGGGGAGCTGTTTTTT. Translating it yields CASSALAANTGELFF.

The rearrangement joins TRBV7-2 to TRBJ2-7; D gene ambiguous. CDR1 SGHTA and CDR2 FQGNSA come from the germline V gene. V was shortened by 2 bases and J by 6 bases, with 14 bases between the two germline ends. The CDR3 spans 14 residues. CDR3 DNA: TGTGCCAGCAGCTTAAGCCTAGGCCTCGGCGAGCAGTACTTC. It codes for CASSLSLGLGEQYF.

V gene TRBV7-8 combines with J gene TRBJ1-4, with 9 bases identical to TRBD1. CDR1 is SGHVS, CDR2 FQNEAQ, per germline. With V trimmed by 6 bases and J by 6 bases, 8 bases remained unmatched. The CDR3 is 15 amino acids. The DNA of the CDR3 is TGTGCCAGCAGGCAACAAACAGGGGGCGATGAAAAACTGTTTTTT. Translating gives CASRQQTGGDEKLFF.

The genes are TRBV10-3 and TRBJ1-4, with D uncertain. The CDR3 is made up of 15 amino acids. Germline assignment: CDR1 ENHRY and CDR2 SYGVKD. V was shortened by 6 bases and J by 0 bases, with 11 bases between the two germline ends. The DNA of the CDR3 is TGTGCCATCAGGCCTTCAGGTTCAACTAATGAAAAACTGTTTTTT. The encoded protein is CAIRPSGSTNEKLFF.